A selection of T cell receptor beta chains follows, all from one sample in a study of graft-versus-host responses after intestinal transplantation. Profiling relied on immunoSEQ multiplex PCR, and the TCRdb table lists in-frame clones only, not all of them. Counted here are tens of thousands of clones, roughly 89% occurring once; the ten biggest clones make up roughly 6.7%. The material was bone marrow, obtained 734 days after intestinal transplantation. Every receptor here comes from a human patient who received an intestinal transplant, so some T cells may come from the graft donor. Each CDR3 is given with its conserved first and last residue. The order of the fields is clone size, V gene, J gene, D gene, CDR3 DNA, CDR3 protein. The D gene is left open where the match is weak. Expanded clones get a size class; other rows say once, few or many, or leave the size out.

>NA|TRBV5-5|TRBJ2-7|NA
TGTGCCAGCAGCTTGGGAGGGTATGGATACGAGCAGTACTTC
CASSLGGYGYEQYF
>NA|TRBV2|TRBJ1-1|NA
TGTGCCAGCAGTGAAGGCAGGTTGAACACTGAAGCTTTCTTT
CASSEGRLNTEAFF
>NA|TRBV5-1|TRBJ1-1|NA
TGCGCCAGCAGCTTGGCGCTCGGGACTCCCGAAGCTTTCTTT
CASSLALGTPEAFF
>NA|TRBV5-1|TRBJ1-2|NA
TGCGCCAGCAGCCCTACCGCGGCGGGGCGCAACTATGGCTACACCTTC
CASSPTAAGRNYGYTF
>NA|TRBV27|TRBJ2-2|TRBD2
TGTGCCAGCAGAATAGGACTAGTGGCCGGGGAGCTGTTTTTT
CASRIGLVAGELFF
>NA|TRBV7-2|TRBJ1-4|NA
TGTGCCAGCAGCTCCTATGGGGGGGCAACTAATGAAAAACTGTTTTTT
CASSSYGGATNEKLFF
>NA|TRBV5-1|TRBJ2-1|TRBD1
TGCGCCAGCAGCTTGGCCGAGGACCTCAGGGGGCTAGTCTACAATGAGCAGTTCTTC
CASSLAEDLRGLVYNEQFF
>NA|TRBV9|TRBJ2-5|NA
TGTGCCAGCAACCCGGACGCCCCAACAGAGACCCAGTACTTC
CASNPDAPTETQYF
>NA|TRBV5-4|TRBJ1-4|TRBD1
TGTGCCAGCAGCCCTTCAGGGGGCCGTACTGAAAAACTGTTTTTT
CASSPSGGRTEKLFF
>NA|TRBV7-9|TRBJ2-7|TRBD1
TGTGCCAGCAGCTTAGCGACAGGGAGTCTCTCCGAGCAGTACTTC
CASSLATGSLSEQYF
>NA|TRBV27|TRBJ2-1|TRBD2
TGTGCCAGCACCTTAGCGGGAGGGGACAATGAGCAGTTCTTC
CASTLAGGDNEQFF
>NA|TRBV4-1|TRBJ1-4|NA
TGCGCCAGCAGCCAAGGGCTAGAGCTGGCTAATGAAAAACTGTTTTTT
CASSQGLELANEKLFF
>NA|TRBV7-2|TRBJ2-5|TRBD2
TGTGCCAGCAGCCCCGTAGCGGGATTCCCAGAGACCCAGTACTTC
CASSPVAGFPETQYF
>NA|TRBV12-1|TRBJ1-5|NA
TGTGCCAGCTGCCGTAAGTGGGTTCGGAATCAGCCCCAGCATTTT
CASCRKWVRNQPQHF
>NA|TRBV21-1|TRBJ2-5|NA
TGTGCCAGCAGGCTTTATGGACTAGCGAAAGAGACCCAGTACTTC
CASRLYGLAKETQYF
>once|TRBV5-4|TRBJ2-7|NA
TGTGCCAGCAGCTCCTCTGGGGGGGCGGGAGTCCCTACCTACGAGCAGTACTTC
CASSSSGGAGVPTYEQYF
>NA|TRBV14|TRBJ2-1|NA
TGTGCCAGCAGCCAACTCAGGCGGGGTAGATACGATGAGCAGTTCTTC
CASSQLRRGRYDEQFF
>NA|TRBV6-6|TRBJ1-6|NA
TGTGCCAGCAGTTACTTAAGGCAGGGCGGCTCACCCCTCCACTTT
CASSYLRQGGSPLHF
>once|TRBV19|TRBJ2-2|TRBD1
TGTGCCAGTAGGCTAGGACAGGGGGCTGGCGGGGAGCTGTTTTTT
CASRLGQGAGGELFF
>NA|TRBV14|TRBJ2-1|TRBD2
TGTGCCAGCAGCCAAAGGAGCGGGAGATGGAATGAGCAGTTCTTC
CASSQRSGRWNEQFF
>NA|TRBV4-1|TRBJ2-3|TRBD1
TGCGCCAGCAGCCGGAACCACGGGACAGGGACTAGCACAGATACGCAGTATTTT
CASSRNHGTGTSTDTQYF
>NA|TRBV9|TRBJ1-4|NA
TGTGCCAGCAGCGTGACTCCTAATGAAAAACTGTTTTTT
CASSVTPNEKLFF
>NA|TRBV12-5|TRBJ1-1|NA
TGTGCTAGTGGAAGGGGACAAAACACTGAAGCTTTCTTT
CASGRGQNTEAFF
>NA|TRBV19|TRBJ2-2|NA
TGTGCCAGTAATGGGTTTGCGGCCGGGGAGCTGTTTTTT
CASNGFAAGELFF
>NA|TRBV7-7|TRBJ2-1|NA
TGTGCCAGCAGCTTGGGGGGTTCCTACAATGAGCAGTTCTTC
CASSLGGSYNEQFF
>NA|TRBV5-4|TRBJ1-3|NA
TGTGCCAGCAGCTTTGGGGCTACCTCGGCTGGTTCTGGAAACACCATATATTTT
CASSFGATSAGSGNTIYF
>NA|TRBV11-2|TRBJ2-2|TRBD2
TGTGCCAGCAGCTTAGAAGCGGGACTACTCACCGGGGAGCTGTTTTTT
CASSLEAGLLTGELFF
>NA|TRBV11-2|TRBJ1-1|TRBD1
TGTGCCAGCAGCTTCAGCGGACAGGGAAACACTGAAGCTTTCTTT
CASSFSGQGNTEAFF
>NA|TRBV6-6|TRBJ1-6|TRBD1
TGTGCCAGCAGTTTCGGACAGGGGAATTCACCCCTCCACTTT
CASSFGQGNSPLHF
>NA|TRBV10-2|TRBJ1-1|NA
TGCGCCAGCAGTCTGGACGGAGACACTGAAGCTTTCTTT
CASSLDGDTEAFF
>NA|TRBV19|TRBJ2-3|TRBD2
TGTGCCACCCAGCGGGGGGGAAACACAGATACGCAGTATTTT
CATQRGGNTDTQYF
>NA|TRBV7-6|TRBJ2-1|NA
TGTGCCAGCAGCTTAGCAGGGAACCTTTACAATGAGCAGTTCTTC
CASSLAGNLYNEQFF
>NA|TRBV6-1|TRBJ2-7|TRBD1
TGTGCCAGCAGTGAAGGGGACAGGGTCGGGGAGCAGTACTTC
CASSEGDRVGEQYF
>NA|TRBV11-1|TRBJ2-1|TRBD2
TGTGCCAGCAGCTTAGTTATGGCGGGGGGCTTAAGCTCCTACAATGAGCAGTTCTTC
CASSLVMAGGLSSYNEQFF
>NA|TRBV6-5|TRBJ1-1|TRBD1
TGTGCCAGCAGTCGGCCCGCACAGGGGCTGGGGGAAGCTTTCTTT
CASSRPAQGLGEAFF
>NA|TRBV5-4|TRBJ2-1|TRBD2
TGTGCCAGCAGCCCCTTTTATGGGACTAGCGGGAGTGCAGGTCGCAATGAGCAGTTCTTC
CASSPFYGTSGSAGRNEQFF
>NA|TRBV4-2|TRBJ2-5|NA
TGTGCCAGCAGCCAAATCAAGGGGCTGGAAGAGACCCAGTACTTC
CASSQIKGLEETQYF